One and the same sample provided the 32 T cell receptor beta chains below, sequenced in a study of blood T cell repertoires in COVID-19. The data were produced by immunoSEQ multiplex PCR, yet TCRdb's version contains in-frame clones alone and is incomplete. The sample carries over 600,000 clones, 85% to 90% recorded once. The specimen sequenced was peripheral blood. The source of these receptors is a woman aged 18-29 years with acute or convalescent COVID-19.

The chain has TRBV6-1 and TRBJ1-2; the match to TRBD1 covers 7 bases. Germline CDR1 and CDR2: MNHNS and SASEGT. Germline trimming cut 2 bases from V and 0 bases from J; bases unmatched to any gene: 3. This CDR3 spans 15 amino acids. The CDR3 reads CASSERTGTNYGYTF. The DNA for the CDR3 is TGTGCCAGCAGTGAACGGACAGGAACTAACTATGGCTACACCTTC.

The gene calls are TRBV28 and TRBJ1-1, with no clear D. V was trimmed by 3 bases and J by 2 bases, leaving 7 bases between them. In germline, CDR1 is MDHEN, CDR2 SYDVKM. The CDR3 is 13 residues long. CDR3 sequence: CASSLAFNTEAFF. In DNA, the CDR3 is TGTGCCAGCAGTTTGGCCTTTAACACTGAAGCTTTCTTT.

This clone has just a few counts. The CDR3 DNA is TGTGCCAGCAGTTACGGTGGGGCAGCAGCTAATGAAAAACTGTTTTTT. Translating it yields CASSYGGAAANEKLFF. The chain is built from TRBV6-6 and TRBJ1-4; TRBD1 might be the D (5 bases). Germline loops: CDR1 MNHNY, CDR2 SVGAGI (reference sequence). V was clipped by 2 bases and J by 3 bases, with 13 bases between them. This CDR3 comprises 16 residues.

The genes are TRBV7-2 and TRBJ2-2; D might be TRBD2 (6 bases). Germline V gives CDR1 SGHTA, CDR2 FQGNSA. V was trimmed by 1 base and J by 4 bases, leaving 19 bases between them. The CDR3 extends over 18 amino acids. The CDR3, as DNA: TGTGCCAGCAGCTTAGGGGTGACTAGAATCGGGAGCACCGGGGAGCTGTTTTTT. Its translation: CASSLGVTRIGSTGELFF.

This chain links TRBV9 with TRBJ1-1; D is possibly TRBD1 (5 bases). Germline V gene data show CDR1 as SGDLS and CDR2 as YYNGEE. V shed 0 bases and J shed 1 base, with 10 bases lying between them. The length of the CDR3 is 15 residues. The CDR3 bases are TGTGCCAGCAGCGTAGCTGGACATTCGAACACTGAAGCTTTCTTT. Translating gives CASSVAGHSNTEAFF.

Regarding this clone: Other DNA sequences of this sample code for an identical CDR3. The chain couples TRBV5-1 to TRBJ1-1, with D unclear. V was pared by 0 bases and J by 4 bases, with 10 bases between. The CDR3 is made up of 14 amino acids. The germline gives CDR1 SGHRS, CDR2 YFSETQ. Here the CDR3 DNA reads TGCGCCAGCAGCTTGGAAGGTAGCGGCACTGAAGCTTTCTTT. Translated, it gives CASSLEGSGTEAFF.

The chain links TRBV18 to TRBJ1-2, with no clear D. The CDR3 spans 15 residues. Germline CDR1 reads KGHSH; CDR2 reads LQKENI. Between the trimmed V and J ends, which lost 0 bases and 4 bases, there was a span of 12 bases. Here the CDR3 reads CASSPPKGGVYGYTF. The CDR3 region has the DNA TGTGCCAGCTCACCACCCAAGGGCGGGGTCTATGGCTACACCTTC.

The chain links TRBV15 to TRBJ1-4; a possible D gene is TRBD1 (5 bases). The CDR3 covers 15 residues. Germline CDR1 is LNHNV and CDR2 is YYDKDF (reference sequence). V lost 4 bases and J 3 bases, leaving 12 bases between the germline ends. The CDR3: CATSIGRGANEKLFF. Written as DNA, the CDR3 is TGTGCCACCAGCATCGGACGGGGGGCTAATGAAAAACTGTTTTTT.

This chain connects TRBV24-1 to TRBJ2-3; 11 nucleotides line up with TRBD2. Germline assignment: CDR1 KGHDR and CDR2 SFDVKD. The CDR3 extends over 17 amino acids. V lost 2 bases and J lost 0; bases outside the gene matches: 3. The CDR3 sequence is CATSDSGLAGSTDTQYF. The CDR3 DNA sequence: TGTGCCACCAGTGATTCCGGACTAGCGGGTAGCACAGATACGCAGTATTTT.

The CDR3 coding sequence is TGTGCCAGCAGACTGACAGGGAGGAACTATGGCTACACCTTC. Translation: CASRLTGRNYGYTF. The rearrangement links TRBV2 to TRBJ1-2, with 7 nucleotides matching TRBD1. The CDR3 is 14 amino acids. Trimming cost V 6 bases and J 2 bases; bases outside gene matches: 6. The germline CDR1 and CDR2 sequences are SNHLY and FYNNEI.

J is TRBJ1-5 and V is TRBV4-2; maybe TRBD1 (5 bases). This CDR3 has 17 amino acids. V was clipped by 2 bases and J by 5 bases, with 19 bases between them. Germline V gives CDR1 LGHNA, CDR2 YNFKEQ. This CDR3 is CASSQQTSGGPDQPQHF. Here the CDR3 DNA reads TGTGCCAGCAGCCAACAAACGTCGGGGGGACCTGATCAGCCCCAGCATTTT.

The V gene is TRBV5-6, the J gene TRBJ1-6, with no clear D. Germline loops: CDR1 SGHDT, CDR2 YYEEEE. The CDR3 has 18 residues. V dropped 2 bases and J dropped 2 bases, with 17 bases sitting between them. The CDR3 reads CASSFGSLGSTYNSPLHF. For the CDR3, the DNA is TGTGCCAGCAGCTTTGGGAGCTTAGGTAGCACCTATAATTCACCCCTCCACTTT. Full variable domain (missing parts from reference TRBV5-6 and TRBJ1-6): DAGVTQSPTHLIKTRGQQVTLRCSPKSGHDTVSWYQQALGQGPQFIFQYYEEEERQRGNFPDRFSGHQFPNYSSELNVNALLLGDSALYLCASSFGSLGSTYNSPLHFGNGTRLTVT.

The chain carries TRBV5-1 and TRBJ1-1, with 8 bases identical to TRBD1. Per the germline V gene, CDR1 is SGHRS and CDR2 is YFSETQ. V lost 0 bases and J lost 1; bases outside the gene matches: 5. CDR3 length: 16 amino acids. In DNA form, the CDR3 reads TGCGCCAGCAGCTTGGGAACAGGGGGTACGAACACTGAAGCTTTCTTT. It is translated as CASSLGTGGTNTEAFF.

This rearrangement joins TRBV29-1 to TRBJ2-7, with D maybe TRBD1 (5 bases). The CDR3 covers 13 residues. Trimming left V 5 bases short and J 3 bases short, with 14 bases between. The germline CDR1 and CDR2 sequences are SQVTM and ANQGSEA. CDR3 in DNA: TGCAGCGTTCAACCCCCAGGGAACTACGAGCAGTACTTC. This codes for CSVQPPGNYEQYF.

In the case of this clone: One end of the junction fails to match germline, which may point to a read error. This chain connects TRBV5-1 to TRBJ1-4; 12 bases map to TRBD1. Looked up from germline, CDR1 is SGHRS and CDR2 is YFSETQ. CDR3 length: 16 residues. CDR3 region: CASSPGTGGTSEKLFF. CDR3 DNA sequence: TGCGCCAGCAGCCCCGGGACAGGGGGCACTAGTGAAAAACTGTTTTTT.

The rearrangement links TRBV6-5 to TRBJ1-2; a possible D gene is TRBD1 (5 bases). There are 15 residues in the CDR3. V shed 0 bases and J shed 3 bases, with 11 bases lying between them. Germline CDR1 and CDR2: MNHEY and SVGAGI. The CDR3 reads CASSYSKQGYYGYTF. CDR3 DNA sequence: TGTGCCAGCAGTTACTCGAAGCAGGGCTACTATGGCTACACCTTC.

The rearrangement uses TRBV10-1 and TRBJ1-1, with D possibly being TRBD1 (6 bases). The CDR3 is made up of 11 amino acids. Germline CDR1 reads WNHNN; CDR2 reads SYGVQD (reference sequence). V was pared by 9 bases and J by 5 bases, with 10 bases between. Here the CDR3 reads CARSGDTEAFF. The CDR3 nucleotides read TGCGCCAGATCAGGGGATACTGAAGCTTTCTTT.

The genes are TRBV6-5 and TRBJ1-4; TRBD1 aligns across 7 bases. In germline, CDR1 is MNHEY, CDR2 SVGAGI. CDR3 length: 16 residues. Trimming cost V 2 bases and J 2 bases; bases outside gene matches: 5. The DNA for the CDR3 is TGTGCCAGCAGTTACGGCAGGGGGTCTACTAATGAAAAACTGTTTTTT. Encoded protein: CASSYGRGSTNEKLFF.

The chain couples TRBV19 to TRBJ2-1; perhaps TRBD2 as D (5 bases). The length of the CDR3 is 15 residues. Germline V gives CDR1 LNHDA, CDR2 SQIVND (reference sequence). V dropped 3 bases and J dropped 3 bases, with 12 bases sitting between them. CDR3 loop: CASSIRSGFYNEQFF. The CDR3 coding sequence is TGTGCCAGTAGTATTCGAAGCGGATTCTACAATGAGCAGTTCTTC.

The chain carries TRBV5-1 and TRBJ2-5; 7 bases fit TRBD1. The length of the CDR3 is 14 residues. Germline V lookup: CDR1 SGHRS, CDR2 YFSETQ. J gave up 0 bases and V 2 bases, and 1 base lay outside the gene matches. The CDR3 reads CASSFGTDQETQYF. CDR3 in DNA: TGCGCCAGCAGCTTTGGGACAGACCAAGAGACCCAGTACTTC. The whole variable domain, filled in from reference TRBV5-1 and TRBJ2-5, reads KAGVTQTPRYLIKTRGQQVTLSCSPISGHRSVSWYQQTPGQGLQFLFEYFSETQRNKGNFPGRFSGRQFSNSRSEMNVSTLELGDSALYLCASSFGTDQETQYFGPGTRLLVL.

Only a few counts were recorded for this clone. The CDR3 here is CASSSNGGAGELFF. CDR3 nucleotides: TGTGCCAGCAGTTCAAATGGAGGGGCCGGGGAGCTGTTTTTT. The chain couples TRBV6-4 to TRBJ2-2, with D maybe TRBD2 (6 bases). Between the trimmed V and J ends, which lost 5 bases and 6 bases, there was a span of 13 bases. Germline V CDR1 and CDR2: MRHNA, SNTAGT. The CDR3 consists of 14 residues.

The rearrangement joins TRBV11-3 to TRBJ2-7; tentative D call: TRBD2 (6 bases). The germline V gene encodes CDR1 SGHNT and CDR2 YENEEA. CDR3 length: 13 residues. V was cut by 5 bases and J by 5 bases, with 13 bases left in between. CDR3 residues: CASSPGEAHEQYF. In nucleotides, the CDR3 is TGTGCCAGCAGCCCCGGGGAGGCCCACGAGCAGTACTTC.

The V call is TRBV11-3, the J call TRBJ1-4; TRBD1 aligns across 10 bases. J lost 8 bases, V lost 2 bases, and 17 bases had no gene match. The CDR3 runs 19 residues. Per the germline V gene, CDR1 is SGHNT and CDR2 is YENEEA. The CDR3 bases are TGTGCCAGCAGCTTAAGGGACAGGGGAAAGATCGTGGATCGGGAAAAACTGTTTTTT. Amino acid sequence: CASSLRDRGKIVDREKLFF.

The V and J genes are TRBV4-1 and TRBJ2-7; the D gene is possibly TRBD1 (5 bases). The V gene lost 3 bases and the J gene lost 2 bases, with 14 bases spanning the gap. Looked up from germline, CDR1 is MGHRA and CDR2 is YSYEKL. The CDR3 spans 15 residues. The CDR3 reads CASSQVQVKPYEQYF. The CDR3 DNA reads TGCGCCAGCAGCCAGGTACAGGTGAAACCCTACGAGCAGTACTTC.

CDR3 bases: TGTGCTAGTCGCGACAAAGGCCAGCCCCAGCATTTT. Encoded protein: CASRDKGQPQHF. The chain links TRBV12-5 to TRBJ1-5; D is ambiguous. CDR1 is LGHNT and CDR2 is FRNRAP in the germline V gene. V lost 8 bases and J 7 bases, leaving 12 bases between the germline ends. This CDR3 has 12 amino acids. Looking up the rest from reference TRBV12-5 and TRBJ1-5 gives the full variable domain: DARVTQTPRHKVTEMGQEVTMRCQPILGHNTVFWYRQTMMQGLELLAYFRNRAPLDDSGMPKDRFSAEMPDATLATLKIQPSEPRDSAVYFCASRDKGQPQHFGDGTRLSIL.

This chain uses TRBV2 with TRBJ1-1, with D uncertain. The ends were cut back, 4 bases at V and 6 bases at J, with 6 bases in the middle. CDR3 length: 11 amino acids. CDR1 and CDR2 from the germline V gene are SNHLY and FYNNEI. The CDR3 sequence is CASSVGAEAFF. In DNA, the CDR3 is TGTGCCAGCAGTGTCGGTGCTGAAGCTTTCTTT. The complete variable domain, with remaining parts taken from reference TRBV2 and TRBJ1-1, reads EPEVTQTPSHQVTQMGQEVILRCVPISNHLYFYWYRQILGQKVEFLVSFYNNEISEKSEIFDDQFSVERPDGSNFTLKIRSTKLEDSAMYFCASSVGAEAFFGQGTRLTVV.

This clone was detected only once. This chain joins TRBV6-5 and TRBJ2-7; D is ambiguous. The CDR3 has 13 residues. CDR1 MNHEY and CDR2 SVGAGI come from the germline V gene. Trimming cost V 0 bases and J 5 bases, with 8 bases left between them. The CDR3 nucleotides are TGTGCCAGCAGTTACTCTTTTTCCGACGAGCAGTACTTC. It codes for CASSYSFSDEQYF.

The genes are TRBV2 and TRBJ1-2; TRBD1 is a possible D gene (6 bases). This CDR3 has 14 amino acids. From germline, CDR1 is SNHLY and CDR2 FYNNEI. The V gene lost 5 bases and the J gene lost 4 bases, with 14 bases spanning the gap. The CDR3 region has the DNA TGTGCCAGCAGTAGTTTACAGGGCGGCTATGGCTACACCTTC. It specifies CASSSLQGGYGYTF. Combining the CDR3 with reference TRBV2 and TRBJ1-2 gives the whole variable domain EPEVTQTPSHQVTQMGQEVILRCVPISNHLYFYWYRQILGQKVEFLVSFYNNEISEKSEIFDDQFSVERPDGSNFTLKIRSTKLEDSAMYFCASSSLQGGYGYTFGSGTRLTVV.

The chain uses TRBV5-4 and TRBJ1-1; the D gene is possibly TRBD1 (6 bases). Looked up from germline, CDR1 is SGHNT and CDR2 is YYREEE (reference sequence). The CDR3 length is 14 residues. Trimming pared 7 bases from V and 5 bases from J, leaving 18 bases between. CDR3 DNA: TGTGCCAGCGAGAAAAGGGGCCAGGGGACTGAAGCTTTCTTT. Protein sequence: CASEKRGQGTEAFF.

The chain employs TRBV7-2 and TRBJ1-1; D might be TRBD1 (6 bases). This CDR3 is 18 amino acids long. Germline V gene sequence: CDR1 SGHTA, CDR2 FQGNSA. The ends were cut back, 7 bases at V and 2 bases at J, with 26 bases in the middle. The CDR3 DNA follows: TGTGCCAGCAAAACCCCAGGGCAGGGGTTAGAGGGAAACACTGAAGCTTTCTTT. Encoded protein: CASKTPGQGLEGNTEAFF.

The chain is built from TRBV5-1 and TRBJ2-5, with no clear D. The germline gives CDR1 SGHRS, CDR2 YFSETQ. The CDR3 is 17 residues long. V gave up 1 base and J gave up 2 bases, with 18 bases separating them. DNA for the CDR3: TGCGCCAGCAGCTTGCTAGGATTGGATTCTGAGCAAGAGACCCAGTACTTC. It translates to CASSLLGLDSEQETQYF.

The chain carries TRBV19 and TRBJ1-2; no definite D call. Germline CDR1 LNHDA, CDR2 SQIVND (reference sequence). Trimming removed 11 bases from V and 1 base from J, with 11 bases in between. The CDR3 is 12 residues long. CDR3 nucleotides: TGTGCCTGCGAATCGGTTAACTATGGCTACACCTTC. Amino acid sequence: CACESVNYGYTF.